The entry below describes one TCR beta chain. Its target is unknown. These data originate in a study of cytomegalovirus exposure and HLA in healthy donors. Study-wide results and limits: Across donors, most TCRs were seen rarely, yet some public ones were widespread.

The PCR contained 60 Vbeta and 13 Jbeta primers. Data came from immunoSEQ multiplex PCR; TCRdb stores just in-frame clones and leaves some out. The sample carries some 130,000 clones, about 80% recorded once. Deletions cut 0 bases from V and 7 bases from J, with 14 bases between. This CDR3 region has 15 residues. Germline V CDR1 and CDR2: SGHRS, YFSETQ. Material: PBMCs. This TCR was recovered from a human donor in good health. This chain connects TRBV5-1 to TRBJ2-1; a possible D gene is TRBD2 (5 bases). CDR3 loop: CASSLVVGPGNEQFF. The CDR3 DNA follows: TGCGCCAGCAGCTTGGTAGTGGGTCCGGGAAATGAGCAGTTCTTC.